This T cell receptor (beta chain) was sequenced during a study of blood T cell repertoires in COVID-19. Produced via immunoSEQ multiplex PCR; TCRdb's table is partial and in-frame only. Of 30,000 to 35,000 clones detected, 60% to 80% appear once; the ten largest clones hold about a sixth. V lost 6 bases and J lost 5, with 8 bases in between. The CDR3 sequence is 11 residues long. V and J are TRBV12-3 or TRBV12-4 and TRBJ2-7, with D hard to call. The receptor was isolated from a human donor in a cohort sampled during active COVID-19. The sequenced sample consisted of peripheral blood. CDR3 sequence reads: CASRATHEQYF. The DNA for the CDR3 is TGTGCCAGCAGGGCCACCCACGAGCAGTACTTC.